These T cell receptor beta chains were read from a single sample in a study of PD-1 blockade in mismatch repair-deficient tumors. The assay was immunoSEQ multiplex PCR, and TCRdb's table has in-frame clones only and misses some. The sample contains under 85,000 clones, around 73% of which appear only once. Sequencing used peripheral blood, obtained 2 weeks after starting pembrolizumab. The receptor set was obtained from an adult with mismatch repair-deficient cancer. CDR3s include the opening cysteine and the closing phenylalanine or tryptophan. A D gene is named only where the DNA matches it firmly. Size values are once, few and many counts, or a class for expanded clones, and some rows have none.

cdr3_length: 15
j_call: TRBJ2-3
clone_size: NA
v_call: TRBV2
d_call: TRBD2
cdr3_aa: CASSGGEMAWDTQYF
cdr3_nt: TGTGCCAGCTCGGGGGGAGAGATGGCCTGGGATACGCAGTATTTT

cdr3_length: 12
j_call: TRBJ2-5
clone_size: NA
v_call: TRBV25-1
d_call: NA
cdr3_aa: CASSPLGETQYF
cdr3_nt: TGTGCCAGCAGTCCCCTTGGAGAGACCCAGTACTTC

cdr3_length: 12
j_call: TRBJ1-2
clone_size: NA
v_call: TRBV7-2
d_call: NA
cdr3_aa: CASSLDSPGNTF
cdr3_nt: TGTGCCAGCAGCCTGGACAGCCCAGGAAACACCTTC

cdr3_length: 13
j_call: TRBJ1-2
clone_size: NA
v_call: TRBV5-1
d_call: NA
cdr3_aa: CASSLGGEGGYTF
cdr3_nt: TGCGCCAGCAGCTTGGGAGGGGAAGGAGGCTACACCTTC

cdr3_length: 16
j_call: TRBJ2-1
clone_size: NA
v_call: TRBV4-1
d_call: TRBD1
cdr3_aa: CASSQVQGATYNEQFF
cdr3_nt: TGCGCCAGCAGCCAAGTTCAGGGGGCGACCTACAATGAGCAGTTCTTC

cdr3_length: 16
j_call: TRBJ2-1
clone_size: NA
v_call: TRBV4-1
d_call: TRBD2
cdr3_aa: CASSQDRRELYNEQFF
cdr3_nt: TGCGCCAGCAGCCAAGATAGGCGGGAGCTTTACAATGAGCAGTTCTTC

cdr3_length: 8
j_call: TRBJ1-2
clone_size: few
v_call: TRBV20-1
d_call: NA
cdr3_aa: CSVDSYTF
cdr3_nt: TGCAGCGTCGACAGCTACACCTTC

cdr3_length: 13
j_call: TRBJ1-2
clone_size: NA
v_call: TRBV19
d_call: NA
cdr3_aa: CATSSGAFYGYTF
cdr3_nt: TGTGCCACTAGCTCCGGGGCCTTCTATGGCTACACCTTC

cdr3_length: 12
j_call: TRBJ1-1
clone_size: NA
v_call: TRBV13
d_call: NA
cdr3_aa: CASSSTGTEAFF
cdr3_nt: TGTGCCAGCAGCTCCACCGGTACTGAAGCTTTCTTT

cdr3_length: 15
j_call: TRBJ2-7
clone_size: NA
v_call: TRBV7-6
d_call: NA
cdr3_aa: CASSPNDVLGNEQYF
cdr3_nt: TGTGCCAGCAGCCCGAACGACGTTCTCGGGAACGAGCAGTACTTC

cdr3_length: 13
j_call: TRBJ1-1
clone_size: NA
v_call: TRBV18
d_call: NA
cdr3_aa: CASSPVQASEAFF
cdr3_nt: TGTGCCAGCTCACCAGTACAGGCGTCTGAAGCTTTCTTT

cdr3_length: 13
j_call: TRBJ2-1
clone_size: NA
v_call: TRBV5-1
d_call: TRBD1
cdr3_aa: CASKDRGYNEQFF
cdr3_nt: TGCGCCAGCAAGGACAGGGGCTACAATGAGCAGTTCTTC

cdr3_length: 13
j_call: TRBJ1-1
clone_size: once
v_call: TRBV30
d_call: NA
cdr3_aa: CAWSPGPNTEAFF
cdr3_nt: TGTGCCTGGTCCCCGGGCCCGAACACTGAAGCTTTCTTT

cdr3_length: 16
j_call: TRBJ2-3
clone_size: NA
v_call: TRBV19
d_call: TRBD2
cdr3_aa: CASSPRTSGSPDTQYF
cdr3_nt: TGTGCCAGTAGTCCTCGGACTAGCGGGAGTCCAGATACGCAGTATTTT

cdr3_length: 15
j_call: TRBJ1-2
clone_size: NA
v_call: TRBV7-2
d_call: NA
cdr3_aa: CASSLAQTKGYGYTF
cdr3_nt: TGTGCCAGCAGCTTAGCGCAGACTAAGGGCTATGGCTACACCTTC

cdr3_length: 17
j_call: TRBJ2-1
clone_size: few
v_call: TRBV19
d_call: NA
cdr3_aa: CASSGRTKMGIYNEQFF
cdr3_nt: TGTGCCAGTAGCGGTCGAACAAAGATGGGGATATACAATGAGCAGTTCTTC

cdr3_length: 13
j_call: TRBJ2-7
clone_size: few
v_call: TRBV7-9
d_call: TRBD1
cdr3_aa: CASSSGQPQEQYF
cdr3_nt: TGTGCCAGCAGCTCGGGACAGCCTCAAGAGCAGTACTTC

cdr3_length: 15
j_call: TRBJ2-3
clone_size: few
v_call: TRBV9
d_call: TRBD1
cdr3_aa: CASSPRTGSTDTQYF
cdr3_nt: TGTGCCAGCAGCCCCCGGACAGGAAGCACAGATACGCAGTATTTT

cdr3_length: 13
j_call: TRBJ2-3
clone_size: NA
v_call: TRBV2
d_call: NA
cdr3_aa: CASSETGTDTQYF
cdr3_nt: TGTGCCAGCAGTGAGACAGGAACAGATACGCAGTATTTT

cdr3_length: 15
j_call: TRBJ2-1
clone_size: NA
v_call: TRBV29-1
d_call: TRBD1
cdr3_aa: CSVEPQGAMDNEQFF
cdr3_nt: TGCAGCGTTGAACCACAGGGGGCGATGGACAATGAGCAGTTCTTC

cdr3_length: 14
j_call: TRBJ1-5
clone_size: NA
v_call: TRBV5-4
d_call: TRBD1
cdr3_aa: CASSPDRGGQPQHF
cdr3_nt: TGTGCCAGCAGCCCGGACAGGGGAGGGCAGCCCCAGCATTTT

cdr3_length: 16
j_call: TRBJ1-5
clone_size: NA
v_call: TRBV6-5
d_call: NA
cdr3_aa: CASSLKGREGNQPQHF
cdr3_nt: TGTGCCAGCAGTTTAAAGGGCAGGGAGGGAAATCAGCCCCAGCATTTT

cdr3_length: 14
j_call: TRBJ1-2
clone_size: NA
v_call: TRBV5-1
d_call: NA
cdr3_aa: CASSSNDRRYGYTF
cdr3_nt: TGCGCCAGCAGCTCCAATGACCGCCGCTATGGCTACACCTTC

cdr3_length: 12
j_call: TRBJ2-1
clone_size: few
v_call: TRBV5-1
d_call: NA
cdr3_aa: CASSLVYNEQFF
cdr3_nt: TGCGCCAGCAGCTTGGTCTACAATGAGCAGTTCTTC

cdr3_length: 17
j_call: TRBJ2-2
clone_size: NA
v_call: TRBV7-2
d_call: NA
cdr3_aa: CASSLPSAYPRRGELFF
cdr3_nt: TGTGCCAGCAGCTTACCCTCCGCATACCCCCGAAGGGGGGAGCTGTTTTTT

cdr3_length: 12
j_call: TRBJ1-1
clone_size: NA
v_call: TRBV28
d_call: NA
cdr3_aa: CASQGLDTEAFF
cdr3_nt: TGTGCCAGCCAGGGGCTGGACACTGAAGCTTTCTTT

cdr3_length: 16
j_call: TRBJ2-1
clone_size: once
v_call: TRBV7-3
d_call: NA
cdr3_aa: CASSLGQPSSYNEQFF
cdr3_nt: TGTGCCAGCAGCTTAGGGCAGCCCAGCTCCTACAATGAGCAGTTCTTC

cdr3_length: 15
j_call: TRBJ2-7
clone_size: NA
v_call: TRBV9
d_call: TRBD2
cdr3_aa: CASSVDPSGPYEQYF
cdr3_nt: TGTGCCAGCAGCGTAGACCCTAGCGGCCCCTACGAGCAGTACTTC

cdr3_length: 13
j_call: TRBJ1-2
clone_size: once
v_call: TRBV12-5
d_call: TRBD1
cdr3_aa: CASGLPDRGGYTF
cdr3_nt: TGTGCTAGTGGTTTGCCCGACAGGGGAGGCTACACCTTC

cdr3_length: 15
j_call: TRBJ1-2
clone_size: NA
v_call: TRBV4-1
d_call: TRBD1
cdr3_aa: CASSFSLQGLEGYTF
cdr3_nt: TGCGCCAGCAGCTTCTCACTACAGGGGCTGGAAGGCTACACCTTC

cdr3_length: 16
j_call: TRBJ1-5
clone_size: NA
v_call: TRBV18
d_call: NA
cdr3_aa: CASSPVPRATNQPQHF
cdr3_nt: TGTGCCAGCTCGCCGGTCCCGCGGGCTACCAATCAGCCCCAGCATTTT

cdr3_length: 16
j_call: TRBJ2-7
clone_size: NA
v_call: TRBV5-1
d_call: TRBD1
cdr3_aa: CASSLGGQGATDEQYF
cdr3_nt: TGCGCCAGCAGCTTGGGGGGACAGGGGGCTACTGACGAGCAGTACTTC

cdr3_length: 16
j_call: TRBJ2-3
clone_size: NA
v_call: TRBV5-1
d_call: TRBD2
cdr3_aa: CASSSGLAGSIDTQYF
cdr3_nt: TGCGCCAGCAGCTCGGGACTAGCGGGATCAATAGATACGCAGTATTTT

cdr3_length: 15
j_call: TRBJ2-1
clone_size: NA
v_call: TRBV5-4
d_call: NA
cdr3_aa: CASSLELADYNEQFF
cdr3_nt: TGTGCCAGCAGCTTGGAACTAGCTGATTACAATGAGCAGTTCTTC

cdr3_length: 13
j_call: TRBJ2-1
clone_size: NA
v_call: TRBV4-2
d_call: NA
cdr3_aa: CASSQDRDDEQFF
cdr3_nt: TGTGCCAGCAGCCAAGACAGGGACGATGAGCAGTTCTTC

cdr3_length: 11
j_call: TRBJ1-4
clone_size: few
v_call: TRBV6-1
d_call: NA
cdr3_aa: CASSETDGLFF
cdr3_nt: TGTGCCAGCAGTGAAACCGACGGACTGTTTTTT

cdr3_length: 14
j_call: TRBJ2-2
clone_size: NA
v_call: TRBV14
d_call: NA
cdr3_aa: CASSPRWNTGELFF
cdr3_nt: TGTGCCAGCAGCCCCAGGTGGAACACCGGGGAGCTGTTTTTT

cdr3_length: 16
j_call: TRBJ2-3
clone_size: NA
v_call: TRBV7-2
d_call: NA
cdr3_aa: CASSLGSASLTDTQYF
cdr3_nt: TGTGCCAGCAGCTTAGGCAGCGCGTCTCTCACAGATACGCAGTATTTT

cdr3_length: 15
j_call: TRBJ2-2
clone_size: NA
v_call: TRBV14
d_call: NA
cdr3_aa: CASSQVSEYTGELFF
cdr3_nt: TGTGCCAGCAGCCAAGTTAGCGAGTACACCGGGGAGCTGTTTTTT

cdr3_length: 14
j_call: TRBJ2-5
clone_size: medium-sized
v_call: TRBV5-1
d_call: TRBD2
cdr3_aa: CASSILPGGETQYF
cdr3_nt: TGCGCCAGCAGCATCCTGCCGGGGGGGGAGACCCAGTACTTC

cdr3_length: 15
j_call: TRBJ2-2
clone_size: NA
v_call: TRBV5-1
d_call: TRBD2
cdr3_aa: CASSLLAGDSGELFF
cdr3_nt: TGCGCCAGCAGCTTACTAGCGGGAGACTCCGGGGAGCTGTTTTTT

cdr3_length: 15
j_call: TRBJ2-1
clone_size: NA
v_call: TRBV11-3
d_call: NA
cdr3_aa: CASSFVGASYNEQFF
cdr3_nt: TGTGCCAGCAGCTTCGTTGGGGCCTCCTACAATGAGCAGTTCTTC